Detailed here is one T cell receptor (beta chain). The source of the sample is a study of cytomegalovirus exposure and HLA in healthy donors. TCRdb's copy holds only in-frame clones and misses some; the assay was immunoSEQ multiplex PCR. Of 120,000 to 150,000 clones detected, approximately 91% appear once; the ten largest clones hold 2.5% to 4%. The sequencing input was PBMCs. The source of this sequence is a woman aged 18-35 years in good health and CMV-seropositive.

The CDR3 sequence is CSVTRGVGYGYTF. The CDR3 nucleotides are TGCAGCGTTACCCGGGGGGTAGGCTATGGCTACACCTTC. This chain connects TRBV29-1 to TRBJ1-2, with D maybe TRBD1 (5 bases). Germline assignment: CDR1 SQVTM and CDR2 ANQGSEA. The germline V and J ends were trimmed by 5 bases and 4 bases, with 14 bases remaining between them. The CDR3 totals 13 residues.